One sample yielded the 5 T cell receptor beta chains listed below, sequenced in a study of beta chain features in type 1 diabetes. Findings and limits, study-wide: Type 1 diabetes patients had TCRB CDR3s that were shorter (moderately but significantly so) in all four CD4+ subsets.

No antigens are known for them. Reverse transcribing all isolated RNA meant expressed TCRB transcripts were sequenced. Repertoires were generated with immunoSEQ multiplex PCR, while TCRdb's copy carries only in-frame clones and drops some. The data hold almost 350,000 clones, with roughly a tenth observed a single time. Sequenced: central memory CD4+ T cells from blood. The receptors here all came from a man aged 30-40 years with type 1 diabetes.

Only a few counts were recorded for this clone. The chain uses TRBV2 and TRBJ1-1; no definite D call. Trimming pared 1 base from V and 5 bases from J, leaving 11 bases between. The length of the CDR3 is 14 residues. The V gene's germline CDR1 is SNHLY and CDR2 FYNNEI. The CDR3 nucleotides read TGTGCCAGCAGTGAAGGGGAGGTGTGGACTGAAGCTTTCTTT. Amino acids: CASSEGEVWTEAFF.

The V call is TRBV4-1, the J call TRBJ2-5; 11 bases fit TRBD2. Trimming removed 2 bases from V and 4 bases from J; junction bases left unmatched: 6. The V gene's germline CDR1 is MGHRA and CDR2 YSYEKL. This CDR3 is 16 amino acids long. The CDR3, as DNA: TGCGCCAGCAGCCAACAAAGGACTAGCGGGTTAGAGACCCAGTACTTC. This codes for CASSQQRTSGLETQYF.

CDR3 nucleotide sequence: TGTGCCAGCAGCGCGGGACTGACTTATAATTCACCCCTCCACTTT. Protein sequence: CASSAGLTYNSPLHF. The chain joins TRBV5-5 to TRBJ1-6, with D tentatively TRBD1 (5 bases). Germline loops: CDR1 SGHKS, CDR2 YYEKEE (reference sequence). The CDR3 extends over 15 amino acids. V shed 4 bases and J shed 4 bases, with 12 bases lying between them.

The CDR3 nucleotides are TGTGCCAGCAGCTTCGCCCCGGGACCGCGGACTGATGGCTACACCTTC. Protein product: CASSFAPGPRTDGYTF. The chain employs TRBV7-2 and TRBJ1-2, with a tentative D call TRBD1 (5 bases). This CDR3 is built from 16 residues. Trimming left V 3 bases short and J 6 bases short, with 20 bases between. Germline V CDR1 and CDR2: SGHTA, FQGNSA.

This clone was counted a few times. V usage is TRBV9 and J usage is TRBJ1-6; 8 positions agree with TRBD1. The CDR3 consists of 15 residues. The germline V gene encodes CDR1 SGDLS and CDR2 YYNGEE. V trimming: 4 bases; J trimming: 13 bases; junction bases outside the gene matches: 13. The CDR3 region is CASSTTGTGVLPLHF. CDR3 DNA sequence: TGTGCCAGCAGCACGACCGGGACAGGCGTGTTGCCCCTCCACTTT.